These 20 T cell receptor beta chains share one sample of origin, sequenced in a study of blood T cell repertoires in COVID-19. The data were produced by immunoSEQ multiplex PCR, yet TCRdb's version contains in-frame clones alone and is incomplete. The table records about 61,000 clones, 60% to 80% of them present only once. Sequencing input: peripheral blood. All receptors come from a man older than 75 with active or convalescent COVID-19.

The CDR3 DNA is TGTGCCAGCAGCCTAAGGATCGGGACAGGGGATTCACCCCTCCACTTT. It codes for CASSLRIGTGDSPLHF. The gene calls are TRBV14 and TRBJ1-6; 10 bases align to TRBD1. CDR3 length: 16 residues. Germline lookup yields CDR1 SGHDN and CDR2 FVKESK. J gave up 8 bases and V 4 bases, and 8 bases lay outside the gene matches.

This clone was counted only a few times. J is TRBJ2-1 and V is TRBV2, with TRBD2 identical over 7 bases. CDR3 length: 16 amino acids. Germline CDR1 SNHLY, CDR2 FYNNEI. After removal of 4 bases from V and 0 bases from J, the junction contained 6 bases not matched to a gene. The CDR3 here is CASSGPSGSSYNEQFF. In DNA form, the CDR3 reads TGTGCCAGCAGTGGGCCTAGCGGAAGCTCCTACAATGAGCAGTTCTTC. Based on the CDR3 plus reference TRBV2 and TRBJ2-1, the full variable domain is EPEVTQTPSHQVTQMGQEVILRCVPISNHLYFYWYRQILGQKVEFLVSFYNNEISEKSEIFDDQFSVERPDGSNFTLKIRSTKLEDSAMYFCASSGPSGSSYNEQFFGPGTRLTVL.

This clone was observed once. Because the CDR3 is missing its conserved closing phenylalanine or tryptophan, this is likely a read error. The J gene is TRBJ1-3, the V gene TRBV7-8, with a tentative D call TRBD1 (5 bases). Trimming removed 1 base from V and 3 bases from J, with 10 bases in between. Germline V CDR1 and CDR2: SGHVS, FQNEAQ. CDR3 length: 15 amino acids. The CDR3 loop reads CASSLGAGIGNTIYS. The CDR3 DNA sequence: TGTGCCAGCAGCTTAGGGGCAGGGATTGGAAACACCATATATTCT.

The V call is TRBV6-5, the J call TRBJ2-7, with 7 bases aligning to TRBD1. The CDR3 runs 13 residues. Trimming took 11 bases from V and 4 from J; bases not matched to a gene: 11. Germline V gene lookup returns CDR1 MNHEY and CDR2 SVGAGI. The CDR3 DNA reads TGTGCCGTACTTTTTGACAGGGCTTACGAGCAGTACTTC. This encodes CAVLFDRAYEQYF.

This clone was recorded a few times. This rearrangement joins TRBV2 to TRBJ1-5; 7 bases are shared with TRBD1. V shed 4 bases, J shed 6 bases, and the junction held 9 bases outside the gene matches. Germline lookup yields CDR1 SNHLY and CDR2 FYNNEI. The CDR3 has 15 amino acids. The CDR3 protein is CASSVEGGGTQPQHF. The CDR3 nucleotides read TGTGCCAGCAGTGTTGAAGGAGGGGGCACTCAGCCCCAGCATTTT.

This chain links TRBV27 with TRBJ2-5; TRBD1 matches 10 bases. This CDR3 has 17 amino acids. Trimming took 3 bases from V and 5 from J; bases not matched to a gene: 12. In germline, CDR1 is MNHEY, CDR2 SMNVEV (reference sequence). The CDR3 loop is CASSFFGGQGFRETQYF. The CDR3 nucleotides read TGTGCCAGCAGTTTTTTTGGGGGACAGGGGTTCAGGGAGACCCAGTACTTC.

The chain employs TRBV4-2 and TRBJ2-7, with D uncertain. CDR1 and CDR2 from the germline V gene are LGHNA and YNFKEQ. The length of the CDR3 is 14 residues. V was cut by 0 bases and J by 4 bases, with 10 bases left in between. The chain's CDR3 is CASSQERLQYEQYF. The CDR3 DNA is TGTGCCAGCAGCCAAGAGAGGCTGCAATACGAGCAGTACTTC.

The chain employs TRBV20-1 and TRBJ2-7, with a possible D match to TRBD2 (5 bases). The CDR3 sequence is 11 residues long. The germline V gene has CDR1 DFQATT and CDR2 SNEGSKA (reference sequence). The V gene lost 6 bases and the J gene lost 6 bases, with 12 bases spanning the gap. Here the CDR3 DNA reads TGCAGTGCCAGGACTTCCCTCGAGCAGTACTTC. It codes for CSARTSLEQYF.

The gene calls are TRBV10-3 and TRBJ2-3, with 7 bases identical to TRBD1. The CDR3 loop spans 13 amino acids. From germline, CDR1 is ENHRY and CDR2 SYGVKD. The V and J ends lost 9 bases and 2 bases, in that order; junction bases with no gene match: 5. This chain's CDR3 is CAITGAVTDTQYF. The CDR3 DNA reads as TGTGCCATAACAGGGGCAGTCACAGATACGCAGTATTTT.

V and J are TRBV5-3 and TRBJ2-1, with D maybe TRBD1 (6 bases). TRBV5-3 is an open reading frame whose function is uncertain. Between the trimmed V and J ends, which lost 0 bases and 0 bases, there was a span of 10 bases. The length of the CDR3 is 16 residues. The CDR3 region has the DNA TGTGCCAGAAGCTTGGTAGGCAGGGGCTCCTACAATGAGCAGTTCTTC. Its translation: CARSLVGRGSYNEQFF.

The gene calls are TRBV2 and TRBJ2-5; D unresolved. The V end was cut by 2 bases, the J end by 4 bases, with 5 bases between. Per the germline V gene, CDR1 is SNHLY and CDR2 is FYNNEI. The CDR3 is made up of 12 amino acids. The CDR3 reads CASSERGETQYF. The CDR3 DNA sequence: TGTGCCAGCAGTGAAAGAGGAGAGACCCAGTACTTC.

V and J are TRBV19 and TRBJ2-5; 11 nucleotides agree with TRBD1. CDR1 and CDR2 from the germline V gene are LNHDA and SQIVND (reference sequence). The CDR3 contains 16 residues. V gave up 2 bases and J gave up 4 bases; unmatched junction bases: 6. The DNA for the CDR3 is TGTGCCAGTAGTATATACGAGGACAGGGGGCGAGAGACCCAGTACTTC. Its translation: CASSIYEDRGRETQYF. Using reference TRBV19 and TRBJ2-5 for the parts outside the CDR3, the full variable domain is DGGITQSPKYLFRKEGQNVTLSCEQNLNHDAMYWYRQDPGQGLRLIYYSQIVNDFQKGDIAEGYSVSREKKESFPLTVTSAQKNPTAFYLCASSIYEDRGRETQYFGPGTRLLVL.

This clone was counted a single time. The genes are TRBV12-3 or TRBV12-4 and TRBJ1-2; no firm D call. Trimming took off 3 bases at V and 7 bases at J, with 6 bases between the two ends. This CDR3 is built from 11 residues. The CDR3 loop reads CASSLGVGYTF. CDR3 in DNA: TGTGCCAGCAGTTTGGGCGTTGGCTACACCTTC.

The rearrangement uses TRBV2 and TRBJ2-7; D might be TRBD1 (6 bases). CDR1 is SNHLY, CDR2 FYNNEI, per germline. The CDR3 is 15 amino acids. V lost 5 bases to trimming and J lost 3 bases, with 17 bases between them. This chain's CDR3 is CASSTWTESDYEQYF. CDR3 in DNA: TGTGCCAGCAGTACCTGGACAGAGTCCGACTACGAGCAGTACTTC. Looking up the rest from reference TRBV2 and TRBJ2-7 gives the full variable domain: EPEVTQTPSHQVTQMGQEVILRCVPISNHLYFYWYRQILGQKVEFLVSFYNNEISEKSEIFDDQFSVERPDGSNFTLKIRSTKLEDSAMYFCASSTWTESDYEQYFGPGTRLTVT.

This clone was observed a few times. The rearrangement joins TRBV9 to TRBJ1-1, with D perhaps TRBD1 (5 bases). Germline lookup yields CDR1 SGDLS and CDR2 YYNGEE. V was trimmed by 0 bases and J by 5 bases, leaving 11 bases between them. The CDR3 contains 14 residues. Written as DNA, the CDR3 is TGTGCCAGCAGCGTAGTTGGGGGGAGTACTGAAGCTTTCTTT. Amino acids: CASSVVGGSTEAFF. The full variable domain, completed using reference TRBV9 and TRBJ1-1, is DSGVTQTPKHLITATGQRVTLRCSPRSGDLSVYWYQQSLDQGLQFLIQYYNGEERAKGNILERFSAQQFPDLHSELNLSSLELGDSALYFCASSVVGGSTEAFFGQGTRLTVV.

This clone showed up just a few times. This CDR3 is CASSEGRTYEQYF. As DNA, the CDR3 is TGTGCCAGCAGTGAAGGCAGGACTTACGAGCAGTACTTC. The rearrangement links TRBV2 to TRBJ2-7, with D possibly being TRBD2 (5 bases). There are 13 residues in the CDR3. Trimming took off 1 base at V and 4 bases at J, with 8 bases between the two ends. In germline, CDR1 is SNHLY, CDR2 FYNNEI.

This clone was observed a single time. This chain uses TRBV25-1 with TRBJ2-7; TRBD2 matches 13 bases. Germline CDR1 and CDR2: MGHDK and SYGVNS. The CDR3 consists of 18 residues. V lost 5 bases, J lost 3 bases, and 13 bases stayed unmatched. The CDR3 spells CASSPRLAGGPGFYEQYF. In nucleotides, the CDR3 is TGTGCCAGCAGTCCTCGACTAGCGGGAGGCCCAGGATTCTACGAGCAGTACTTC.

This chain uses TRBV3-1 (or the pseudogene TRBV3-2) with TRBJ2-1; TRBD2 aligns across 8 bases. Germline assignment: CDR1 LGHDT and CDR2 YNNKEL (reference sequence). This CDR3 has 15 residues. With 4 bases clipped from V and 3 bases from J, the junction kept 5 bases outside the gene matches. The CDR3 is CASSPTGTSYNEQFF. CDR3 bases: TGTGCCAGCAGCCCGACCGGGACTAGCTACAATGAGCAGTTCTTC.

This clone was counted between two and nine times. This chain uses TRBV5-1 with TRBJ1-1; weak D call: TRBD1 (5 bases). Germline values: CDR1 SGHRS, CDR2 YFSETQ. This CDR3 has 13 amino acids. The V gene lost 3 bases and the J gene lost 1 base, with 7 bases spanning the gap. The CDR3 bases are TGCGCCAGCAGCTGGGGCCGGAACACTGAAGCTTTCTTT. Translation gives CASSWGRNTEAFF. Using reference TRBV5-1 and TRBJ1-1 for the parts outside the CDR3, the full variable domain is KAGVTQTPRYLIKTRGQQVTLSCSPISGHRSVSWYQQTPGQGLQFLFEYFSETQRNKGNFPGRFSGRQFSNSRSEMNVSTLELGDSALYLCASSWGRNTEAFFGQGTRLTVV.

The chain couples TRBV19 to TRBJ1-6; unclear D gene. CDR1 and CDR2 (germline): LNHDA, SQIVND (reference sequence). With 3 bases removed from V and 7 bases from J, the gap between germline ends came to 19 bases. This CDR3 contains 17 residues. CDR3 nucleotides: TGTGCCAGTAGTATGGCGCTGGGAGGGATGGGGAATTCACCCCTCCACTTT. Translating it yields CASSMALGGMGNSPLHF.